This TCR beta chain was documented in a study of blood T cell repertoires in COVID-19. Background on the study: Recovery among Cohort 3 donors was established by two negative PCRs, clearance, or symptom resolution. T cells, B-cell-depleted T cells, or PBMCs provided the cDNA or gDNA that served as material.

The repertoire was sequenced with immunoSEQ multiplex PCR; TCRdb's copy has only in-frame clones and lacks some. The sample holds about 170,000 clones, around 79% seen once. Per the germline V gene, CDR1 is LNHDA and CDR2 is SQIVND (reference sequence). This CDR3 is built from 17 residues. The ends were cut back, 3 bases at V and 7 bases at J, with 22 bases in the middle. Participants came from roughly 23 US areas, aged roughly 18 to 95 years. Clinical history as reported by participants underpinned cohort assignment. The sequencing input was PBMCs or T cells enriched from blood (not recorded which). The rearrangement joins TRBV19 to TRBJ1-5, with D possibly being TRBD1 (5 bases). This sequence was found in a woman aged 70-85 years in a cohort exposed to, infected with or recovered from COVID-19 (not recorded which). The CDR3 spells CASSIPRAAGAGQPQHF. The CDR3 DNA reads as TGTGCCAGTAGTATCCCTCGGGCGGCGGGAGCAGGGCAGCCCCAGCATTTT.